The 23 T cell receptor beta chains below all came from one sample that was sequenced in a study of shared clonotypes between healthy human individuals. The table came from immunoSEQ multiplex PCR; TCRdb's copy has only in-frame clones and leaves some out. Of approximately 2.1 million clones listed, approximately 93% are singletons. Sequenced: naive CD4+ T cells from PBMCs. The subset denotes: CD45RA+ positively selected. The receptors here all came from a young man in good health. Some clones in this sample may be carry-over from other donors' samples.

The genes are TRBV6-5 and TRBJ2-7, with D possibly TRBD1 on 7 matching bases. Germline V gene sequence: CDR1 MNHEY, CDR2 SVGAGI. CDR3 length: 15 residues. Between the trimmed V and J ends, which lost 0 bases and 4 bases, there was a span of 13 bases. This chain's CDR3 is CASSYSNAGGYEQYF. In DNA form, the CDR3 reads TGTGCCAGCAGTTACTCGAACGCAGGGGGGTACGAGCAGTACTTC.

The rearrangement uses TRBV7-2 and TRBJ1-3, with D perhaps TRBD1 (5 bases). The germline V gene has CDR1 SGHTA and CDR2 FQGNSA. The CDR3 is made up of 15 amino acids. Trimming pared 5 bases from V and 2 bases from J, leaving 13 bases between. Here the CDR3 reads CASSAPGGPGNTIYF. The CDR3 region has the DNA TGTGCCAGCAGCGCCCCGGGGGGACCTGGAAACACCATATATTTT.

The CDR3 reads CASSYSAGFGEKLFF. CDR3 sequence (DNA): TGTGCCAGCAGTTACTCGGCAGGGTTTGGGGAAAAACTGTTTTTT. This chain links TRBV6-5 with TRBJ1-4, with a weak D call TRBD1 (5 bases). This CDR3 is built from 15 residues. V lost 0 bases, J lost 8 bases, and 13 bases lay in between. Germline CDR1 reads MNHEY; CDR2 reads SVGAGI.

The chain has TRBV14 and TRBJ2-7; no definite D call. Germline CDR1 is SGHDN and CDR2 is FVKESK. This CDR3 is built from 15 residues. V was trimmed by 0 bases and J by 0 bases, leaving 9 bases between them. The CDR3 region is CASSQDYAHSYEQYF. For the CDR3, the DNA is TGTGCCAGCAGCCAAGATTATGCCCACTCCTACGAGCAGTACTTC.

This clone showed up just once. The CDR3 sequence is CASRLETGETEAFF. In nucleotides, the CDR3 is TGTGCCAGCAGGTTAGAGACAGGGGAAACTGAAGCTTTCTTT. The chain has TRBV28 and TRBJ1-1; 8 positions agree with TRBD1. CDR1 is MDHEN and CDR2 is SYDVKM in the germline V gene. This CDR3 has 14 residues. Germline trimming cut 6 bases from V and 5 bases from J; bases unmatched to any gene: 8.

V and J are TRBV4-1 and TRBJ2-7; TRBD1 agrees at 7 bases. J gave up 5 bases and V 0 bases, and 7 bases lay outside the gene matches. The CDR3 is 15 residues long. Germline CDR1 is MGHRA and CDR2 is YSYEKL. Here the CDR3 DNA reads TGCGCCAGCAGCCAAGATTCTAGCAGGGGGAACGAGCAGTACTTC. Translation: CASSQDSSRGNEQYF.

V and J are TRBV4-2 and TRBJ2-5; D is ambiguous. Germline-derived CDR1 and CDR2 are LGHNA and YNFKEQ. This CDR3 is 12 amino acids long. Trimming pared 3 bases from V and 7 bases from J, leaving 9 bases between. In nucleotides, the CDR3 is TGTGCCAGCAGCCATGTCTTGGGGACCCAGTACTTC. It codes for CASSHVLGTQYF.

This clone was detected once. V gene TRBV5-6 combines with J gene TRBJ2-7; a possible D gene is TRBD2 (5 bases). The CDR3 consists of 12 residues. Per the germline V gene, CDR1 is SGHDT and CDR2 is YYEEEE. Trimming removed 4 bases at V and 4 bases at J, with 9 bases between. The CDR3 region is CASSGSAYEQYF. The CDR3 bases are TGTGCCAGCAGCGGGAGCGCATACGAGCAGTACTTC.

The chain couples TRBV18 to TRBJ1-5, with 8 positions matching TRBD1. Germline CDR1 and CDR2: KGHSH and LQKENI. This CDR3 region has 15 residues. Trimming took 0 bases from V and 6 from J; bases not matched to a gene: 4. CDR3 region: CASSPPDRAGQPQHF. CDR3 nucleotide sequence: TGTGCCAGCTCACCACCGGACAGGGCGGGTCAGCCCCAGCATTTT.

V and J are TRBV28 and TRBJ2-7; TRBD1 matches 9 bases. This CDR3 region has 16 residues. Germline V gene lookup returns CDR1 MDHEN and CDR2 SYDVKM. The J segment lost 5 bases and the V segment lost 4 bases, leaving 12 bases of the junction unmatched. The CDR3 spells CASSSTSGTGIDEQYF. In DNA, the CDR3 is TGTGCCAGCAGTTCCACCTCCGGGACAGGGATCGACGAGCAGTACTTC.

The chain has TRBV28 and TRBJ1-2; D possibly corresponds to TRBD1 (5 bases). CDR3 length equals 14 residues. Trimming took off 8 bases at V and 4 bases at J, with 17 bases between the two ends. Germline CDR1 MDHEN, CDR2 SYDVKM. CDR3 sequence: CASLDRVGGYGYTF. As DNA, the CDR3 is TGTGCCAGCTTGGATAGGGTTGGGGGCTATGGCTACACCTTC.

The chain's CDR3 is CASSISEHEQYF. The CDR3 nucleotides read TGTGCCAGCAGCATCTCAGAACACGAGCAGTACTTC. The chain uses TRBV5-4 and TRBJ2-7; D call uncertain. The CDR3 has 12 amino acids. The germline CDR1 and CDR2 sequences are SGHNT and YYREEE (reference sequence). V gave up 4 bases and J gave up 5 bases, with 10 bases separating them.

CDR3 sequence: CASSSKDTQYF. DNA for the CDR3: TGTGCCAGCAGCTCTAAGGATACGCAGTATTTT. J is TRBJ2-3 and V is TRBV7-3; D is uncertain. CDR3 length: 11 residues. V gave up 4 bases and J gave up 6 bases, with 5 bases separating them. The germline V gene encodes CDR1 SGHTA and CDR2 FQGTGA.

CDR3 nucleotides: TGTGCCAGCAGTACCATACAGGGGATGGAAGCTTTCTTT. Its protein is CASSTIQGMEAFF. The rearrangement joins TRBV6-6 to TRBJ1-1, with 7 bases that match TRBD1. J lost 8 bases, V lost 5 bases, and 8 bases had no gene match. Germline-derived CDR1 and CDR2 are MNHNY and SVGAGI (reference sequence). CDR3 length: 13 residues.

The chain employs TRBV28 and TRBJ2-5; TRBD2 matches at 7 bases. V was pared by 7 bases and J by 4 bases, with 15 bases of the junction left unmatched. The germline gives CDR1 MDHEN, CDR2 SYDVKM. The CDR3 has 16 amino acids. The CDR3 region has the DNA TGTGCCAGCACCCCTTTGGGCGGGGGTGAGGGAGAGACCCAGTACTTC. Translated: CASTPLGGGEGETQYF.

In its sample, this clone was seen once. The gene calls are TRBV11-2 and TRBJ2-7; 7 nucleotides match TRBD1. V trimming: 6 bases; J trimming: 0 bases; junction bases outside the gene matches: 8. The CDR3 has 15 amino acids. In germline, CDR1 is SGHAT, CDR2 FQNNGV. CDR3 nucleotide sequence: TGTGCCAGCAGACCGGCCGGGACAGACTCCTACGAGCAGTACTTC. It specifies CASRPAGTDSYEQYF. Supplemented by reference TRBV11-2 and TRBJ2-7, the full variable domain reads EAGVAQSPRYKIIEKRQSVAFWCNPISGHATLYWYQQILGQGPKLLIQFQNNGVVDDSQLPKDRFSAERLKGVDSTLKIQPAKLEDSAVYLCASRPAGTDSYEQYFGPGTRLTVT.

The rearrangement links TRBV1 to TRBJ2-5; the table's D call of TRBD2 was not tested on the DNA. TRBV1 has pseudogene status. The CDR3 is made up of 16 amino acids. The CDR3 coding sequence is TGCACCAGCAGCCAAGTCGAGGGACTAGGAGGAGAGACCCAGTACTTC. Its translation: CTSSQVEGLGGETQYF.

The genes are TRBV5-1 and TRBJ2-5; D ambiguous. Germline CDR1 SGHRS, CDR2 YFSETQ. Trimming removed 0 bases at V and 0 bases at J, with 6 bases between. CDR3 length: 14 amino acids. The CDR3 DNA sequence: TGCGCCAGCAGCTTGGGGATTTACCAAGAGACCCAGTACTTC. Amino acid sequence: CASSLGIYQETQYF.

The chain employs TRBV5-4 and TRBJ1-2; D not resolved. The CDR3 is 14 amino acids. V lost 0 bases to trimming and J lost 0 bases, with 6 bases between them. In germline, CDR1 is SGHNT, CDR2 YYREEE (reference sequence). CDR3 sequence (DNA): TGTGCCAGCAGCTTGGGGCGGCCTAACTATGGCTACACCTTC. Its translation: CASSLGRPNYGYTF.

The chain employs TRBV5-4 and TRBJ1-1; the D gene is possibly TRBD1 (6 bases). CDR3 size: 18 residues. From germline, CDR1 is SGHNT and CDR2 YYREEE (reference sequence). V was shortened by 6 bases and J by 2 bases, with 26 bases between the two germline ends. The CDR3 protein is CASTAENRGGRINTEAFF. CDR3 nucleotides: TGTGCCAGCACGGCCGAAAACCGAGGGGGACGGATAAACACTGAAGCTTTCTTT.

This chain connects TRBV6-6 to TRBJ1-5; D is ambiguous. V was pared by 5 bases and J by 5 bases, with 10 bases between. CDR3 length: 13 amino acids. Per germline, CDR1 MNHNY and CDR2 SVGAGI (reference sequence). In nucleotides, the CDR3 is TGTGCCAGCAGTAGCCGGAACGATCAGCCCCAGCATTTT. Amino acid sequence: CASSSRNDQPQHF.

The V and J genes are TRBV5-1 and TRBJ1-3; a weak D match, TRBD1 (6 bases). The CDR3 runs to 15 residues. Germline V gene sequence: CDR1 SGHRS, CDR2 YFSETQ. V lost 5 bases to trimming and J lost 0 bases, with 12 bases between them. This CDR3 reads CASRETDSSGNTIYF. Here the CDR3 DNA reads TGCGCCAGCAGAGAAACGGACAGCTCTGGAAACACCATATATTTT.

The chain links TRBV11-2 to TRBJ2-7; perhaps TRBD2 as D (5 bases). This CDR3 is built from 15 residues. Trimming shortened V by 2 bases and J by 2 bases, and 13 bases separated the two germline ends. The germline V gene has CDR1 SGHAT and CDR2 FQNNGV. The CDR3 spells CASSLYGITPYEQYF. DNA of the CDR3: TGTGCCAGCAGCTTATACGGGATCACTCCCTACGAGCAGTACTTC.